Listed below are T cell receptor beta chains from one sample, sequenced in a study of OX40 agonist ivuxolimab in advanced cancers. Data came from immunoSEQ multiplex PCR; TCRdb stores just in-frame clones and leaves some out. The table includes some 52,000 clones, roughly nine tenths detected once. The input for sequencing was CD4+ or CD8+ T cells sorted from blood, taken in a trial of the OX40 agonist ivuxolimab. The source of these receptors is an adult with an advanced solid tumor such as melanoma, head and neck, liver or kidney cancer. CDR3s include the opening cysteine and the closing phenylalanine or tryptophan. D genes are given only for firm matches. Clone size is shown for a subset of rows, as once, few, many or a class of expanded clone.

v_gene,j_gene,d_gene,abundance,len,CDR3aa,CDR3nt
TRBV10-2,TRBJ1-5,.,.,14,CASQARSSNQPQHF,TGCGCCAGCCAGGCAAGGAGTAGCAATCAGCCCCAGCATTTT
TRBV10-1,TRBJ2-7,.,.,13,CASSGDGYYEQYF,TGCGCCAGCAGCGGGGACGGGTACTACGAGCAGTACTTC
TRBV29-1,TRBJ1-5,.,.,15,CSVITPGSGNQPQHF,TGCAGCGTCATCACCCCCGGGAGCGGCAATCAGCCCCAGCATTTT
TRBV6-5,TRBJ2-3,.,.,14,CASSYQGSTDTQYF,TGTGCCAGCAGTTACCAGGGGAGCACAGATACGCAGTATTTT
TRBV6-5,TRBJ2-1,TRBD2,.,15,CASSPTRGGAEEQFF,TGTGCCAGCAGTCCGACGCGGGGGGGGGCGGAGGAGCAGTTCTTC
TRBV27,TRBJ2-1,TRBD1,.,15,CASSLGTGNIYEQFF,TGTGCCAGCAGTTTAGGGACAGGGAACATCTATGAGCAGTTCTTC
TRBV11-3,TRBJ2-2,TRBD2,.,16,CASSSLAGYSTGELFF,TGTGCCAGCAGCTCACTAGCGGGATATTCCACCGGGGAGCTGTTTTTT
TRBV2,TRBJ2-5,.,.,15,CASRTPYTGLQTQYF,TGTGCCAGCAGGACGCCTTACACAGGGCTGCAGACCCAGTACTTC
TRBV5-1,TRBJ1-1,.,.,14,CASSERGAVAEAFF,TGCGCCAGCAGCGAGAGGGGCGCGGTTGCTGAAGCTTTCTTT
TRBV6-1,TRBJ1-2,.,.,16,CASSEGWQGLEYGYTF,TGTGCCAGCAGTGAAGGGTGGCAGGGACTCGAGTATGGCTACACCTTC
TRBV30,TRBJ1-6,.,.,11,CAWSVGSPLHF,TGTGCCTGGAGTGTGGGATCACCCCTCCACTTT
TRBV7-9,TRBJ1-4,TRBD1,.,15,CASRGTGATNEKLFF,TGTGCCAGCAGGGGGACAGGGGCCACTAATGAAAAACTGTTTTTT
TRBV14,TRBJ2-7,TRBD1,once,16,CASSPIDRGPFHEQYF,TGTGCCAGCAGCCCGATTGACAGGGGGCCCTTCCACGAGCAGTACTTC
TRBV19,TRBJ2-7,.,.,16,CASSPGSSPSRYEQYF,TGTGCCAGTAGTCCAGGGAGTTCGCCCAGCCGCTACGAGCAGTACTTC
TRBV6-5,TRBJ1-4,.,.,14,CASKPTRANEKLFF,TGTGCCAGCAAGCCTACCAGGGCGAATGAAAAACTGTTTTTT
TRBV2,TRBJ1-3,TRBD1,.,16,CASRERGTGHGNTIYF,TGTGCCAGCAGGGAAAGGGGGACAGGGCATGGAAACACCATATATTTT
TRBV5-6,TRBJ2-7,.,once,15,CASSYGPGPNYEQYF,TGTGCCAGCTCATACGGCCCCGGCCCCAATTACGAGCAGTACTTC
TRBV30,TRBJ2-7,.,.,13,CAWSSGVGGEQYF,TGTGCCTGGAGCTCGGGGGTTGGTGGCGAGCAGTACTTC
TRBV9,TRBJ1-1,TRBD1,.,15,CASSVGGGLQTEAFF,TGTGCCAGCAGCGTAGGAGGGGGCTTGCAGACTGAAGCTTTCTTT
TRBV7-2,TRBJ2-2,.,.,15,CASSPGFGGTGELFF,TGTGCCAGCAGCCCGGGGTTTGGTGGCACCGGGGAGCTGTTTTTT